The T cell receptor (beta chain) under discussion was sequenced for a study of glioma-infiltrating T cells after dendritic cell vaccination. Looking at the study overall: Treatment, given 2003 to 2012, was autologous tumor lysate-pulsed dendritic cell vaccination. Dendritic cells derived from monocytes and pulsed with autologous tumor lysate formed the vaccine.

The primer mix had 60 V beta and 13 J beta primers. Clones were sequenced by immunoSEQ multiplex PCR, and TCRdb holds only the in-frame ones, with some missing. The sample records under 100,000 clones, roughly 89% being singletons. About this clone itself: What it binds is not known.

Whole-study results and caveats: The cohort had few patients with full blood and tumor sets.

The V end lost 1 base, the J end lost 0 bases, and 13 bases lay between the germline ends. Germline V lookup: CDR1 GTSNPN, CDR2 SVGIG (reference sequence). This CDR3 is built from 16 residues. The genes are TRBV30 and TRBJ2-1, with D tentatively TRBD2 (5 bases). This material consisted of blood, taken before dendritic cell vaccination. The receptor was isolated from a human donor with glioblastoma. CDR3 residues: CAWSGLGVSSYNEQFF. The CDR3 DNA sequence: TGTGCCTGGAGTGGGCTCGGGGTGAGCTCCTACAATGAGCAGTTCTTC.